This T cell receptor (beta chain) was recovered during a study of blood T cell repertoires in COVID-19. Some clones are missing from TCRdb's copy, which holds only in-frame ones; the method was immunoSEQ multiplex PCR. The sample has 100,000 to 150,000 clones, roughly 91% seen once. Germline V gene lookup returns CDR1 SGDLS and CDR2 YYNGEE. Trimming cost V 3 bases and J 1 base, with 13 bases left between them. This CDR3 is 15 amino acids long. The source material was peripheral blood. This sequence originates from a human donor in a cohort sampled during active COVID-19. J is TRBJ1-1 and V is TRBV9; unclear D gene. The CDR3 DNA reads TGTGCCAGCAGCGCGAGGAGTGAGGAGAACACTGAAGCTTTCTTT. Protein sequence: CASSARSEENTEAFF.